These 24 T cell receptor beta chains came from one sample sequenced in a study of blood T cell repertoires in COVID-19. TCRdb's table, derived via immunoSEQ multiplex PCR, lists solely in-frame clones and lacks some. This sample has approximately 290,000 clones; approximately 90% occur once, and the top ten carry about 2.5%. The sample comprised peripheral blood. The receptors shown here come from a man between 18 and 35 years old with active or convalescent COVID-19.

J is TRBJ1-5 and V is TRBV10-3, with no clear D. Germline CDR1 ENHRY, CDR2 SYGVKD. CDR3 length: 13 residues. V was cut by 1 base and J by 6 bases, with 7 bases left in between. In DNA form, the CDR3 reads TGTGCCATCAGTGAGTATGAGGGTCAGCCCCAGCATTTT. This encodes CAISEYEGQPQHF.

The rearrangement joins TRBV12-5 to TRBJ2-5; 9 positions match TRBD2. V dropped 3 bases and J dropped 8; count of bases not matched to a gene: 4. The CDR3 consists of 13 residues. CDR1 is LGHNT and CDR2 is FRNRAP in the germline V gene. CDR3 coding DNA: TGTGCTAGTGGTTTACCGGGACTAGCTACCCAGTACTTC. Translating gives CASGLPGLATQYF. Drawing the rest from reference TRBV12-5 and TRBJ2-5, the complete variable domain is DARVTQTPRHKVTEMGQEVTMRCQPILGHNTVFWYRQTMMQGLELLAYFRNRAPLDDSGMPKDRFSAEMPDATLATLKIQPSEPRDSAVYFCASGLPGLATQYFGPGTRLLVL.

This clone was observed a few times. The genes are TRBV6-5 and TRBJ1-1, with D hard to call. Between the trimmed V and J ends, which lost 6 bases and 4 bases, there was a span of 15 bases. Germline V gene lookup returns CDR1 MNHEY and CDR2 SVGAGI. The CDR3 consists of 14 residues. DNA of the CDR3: TGTGCCAGCAGGGGTACGTTTGAGGCCACTGAAGCTTTCTTT. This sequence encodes CASRGTFEATEAFF.

This CDR3 is CASTEVTPMNTEAFF. CDR3 DNA sequence: TGTGCCAGCACCGAGGTTACTCCAATGAACACTGAAGCTTTCTTT. The gene calls are TRBV7-9 and TRBJ1-1; D call uncertain. The length of the CDR3 is 15 residues. Germline V gene data show CDR1 as SEHNR and CDR2 as FQNEAQ (reference sequence). Trimming cost V 7 bases and J 0 bases, with 15 bases left between them.

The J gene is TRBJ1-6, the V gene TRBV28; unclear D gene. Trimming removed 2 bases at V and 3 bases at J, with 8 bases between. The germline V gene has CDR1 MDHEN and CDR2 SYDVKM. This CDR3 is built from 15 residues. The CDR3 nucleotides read TGTGCCAGCAGTTTACCCCCTAACTATAATTCACCCCTCCACTTT. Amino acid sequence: CASSLPPNYNSPLHF.

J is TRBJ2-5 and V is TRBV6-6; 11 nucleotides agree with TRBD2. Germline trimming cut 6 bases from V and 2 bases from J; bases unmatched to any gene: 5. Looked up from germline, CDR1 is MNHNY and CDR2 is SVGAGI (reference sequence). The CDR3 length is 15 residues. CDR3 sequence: CASSHIAGGQETQYF. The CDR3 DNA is TGTGCCAGCAGCCACATAGCGGGGGGGCAAGAGACCCAGTACTTC.

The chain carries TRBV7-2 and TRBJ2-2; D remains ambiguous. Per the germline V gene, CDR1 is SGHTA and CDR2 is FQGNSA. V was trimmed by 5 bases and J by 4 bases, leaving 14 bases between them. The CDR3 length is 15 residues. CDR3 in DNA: TGTGCCAGCAGCCCCAGAGTAAGAGGCACCGGGGAGCTGTTTTTT. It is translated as CASSPRVRGTGELFF.

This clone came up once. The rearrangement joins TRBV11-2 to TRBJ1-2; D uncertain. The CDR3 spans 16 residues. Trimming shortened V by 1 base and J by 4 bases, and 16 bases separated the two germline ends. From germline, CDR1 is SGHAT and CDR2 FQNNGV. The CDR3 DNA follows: TGTGCCAGCAGCTTAGTATTACCGGGGTTCTCCTATGGCTACACCTTC. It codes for CASSLVLPGFSYGYTF.

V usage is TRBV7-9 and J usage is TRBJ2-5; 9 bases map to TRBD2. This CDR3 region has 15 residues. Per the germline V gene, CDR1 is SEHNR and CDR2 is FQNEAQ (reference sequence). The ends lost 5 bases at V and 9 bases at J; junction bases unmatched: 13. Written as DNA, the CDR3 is TGTGCCAGCAGCCCCAGGGGGGCGGGGGGGACCCCCCAGTACTTC. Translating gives CASSPRGAGGTPQYF.

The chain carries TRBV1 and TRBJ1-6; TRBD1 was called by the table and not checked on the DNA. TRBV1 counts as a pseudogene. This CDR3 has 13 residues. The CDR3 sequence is CTSSPQGNSPLHF. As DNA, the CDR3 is TGCACCAGCAGCCCCCAGGGGAATTCACCCCTCCACTTT.

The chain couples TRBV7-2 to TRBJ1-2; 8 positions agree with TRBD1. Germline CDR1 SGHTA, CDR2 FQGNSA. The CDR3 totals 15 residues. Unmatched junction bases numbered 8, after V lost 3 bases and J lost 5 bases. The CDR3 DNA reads TGTGCCAGCAGCTTGGATACAGGGGGATTTTATGGCTACACCTTC. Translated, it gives CASSLDTGGFYGYTF.

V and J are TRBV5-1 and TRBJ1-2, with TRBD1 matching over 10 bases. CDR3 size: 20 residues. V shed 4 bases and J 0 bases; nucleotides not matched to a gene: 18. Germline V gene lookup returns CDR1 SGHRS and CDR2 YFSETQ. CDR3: CASSPKTPGQGYRTNYGYTF. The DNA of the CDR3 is TGCGCCAGCAGCCCAAAGACCCCGGGACAGGGGTACCGAACTAACTATGGCTACACCTTC.

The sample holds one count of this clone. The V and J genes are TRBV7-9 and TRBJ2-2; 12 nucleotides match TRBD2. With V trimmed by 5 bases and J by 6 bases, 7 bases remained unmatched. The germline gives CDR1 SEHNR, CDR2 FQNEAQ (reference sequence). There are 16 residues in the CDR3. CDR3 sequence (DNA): TGTGCCAGCAGCGCCCTAACTAGCGGGAGGTCCGGGGAGCTGTTTTTT. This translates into CASSALTSGRSGELFF.

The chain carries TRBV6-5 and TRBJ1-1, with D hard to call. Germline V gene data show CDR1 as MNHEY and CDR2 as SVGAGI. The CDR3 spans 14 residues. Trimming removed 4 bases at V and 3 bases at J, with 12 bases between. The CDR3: CASSSLIGDTEAFF. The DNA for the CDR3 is TGTGCCAGCAGTTCTCTAATCGGGGACACTGAAGCTTTCTTT.

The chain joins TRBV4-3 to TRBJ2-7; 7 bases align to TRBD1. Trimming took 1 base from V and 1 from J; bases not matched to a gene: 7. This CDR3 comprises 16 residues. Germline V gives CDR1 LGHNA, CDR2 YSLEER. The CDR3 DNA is TGCGCCAGCAGCCAAGCGGCGACAGGGCAATCCTACGAGCAGTACTTC. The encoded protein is CASSQAATGQSYEQYF.

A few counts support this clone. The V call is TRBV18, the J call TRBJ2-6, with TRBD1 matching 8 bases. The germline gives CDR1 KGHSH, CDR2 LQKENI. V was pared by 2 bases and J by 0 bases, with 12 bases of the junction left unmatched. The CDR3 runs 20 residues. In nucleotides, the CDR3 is TGTGCCAGCTCACCAAGTCCTGGACAGGGATTTTTCTCTGGGGCCAACGTCCTGACTTTC. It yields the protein CASSPSPGQGFFSGANVLTF.

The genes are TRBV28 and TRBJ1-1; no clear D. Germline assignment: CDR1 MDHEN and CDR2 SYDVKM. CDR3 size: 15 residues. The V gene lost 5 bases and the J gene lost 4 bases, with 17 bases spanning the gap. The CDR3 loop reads CASSPSAGLSTEAFF. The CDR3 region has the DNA TGTGCCAGCAGTCCCTCGGCAGGTTTGTCCACTGAAGCTTTCTTT.

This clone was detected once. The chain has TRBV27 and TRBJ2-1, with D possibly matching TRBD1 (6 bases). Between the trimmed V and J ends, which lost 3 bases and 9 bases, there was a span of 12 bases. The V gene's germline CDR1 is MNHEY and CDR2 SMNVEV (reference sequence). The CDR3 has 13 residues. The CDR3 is CASSFNRVGEQFF. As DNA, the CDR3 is TGTGCCAGCAGTTTCAACAGGGTCGGTGAGCAGTTCTTC.

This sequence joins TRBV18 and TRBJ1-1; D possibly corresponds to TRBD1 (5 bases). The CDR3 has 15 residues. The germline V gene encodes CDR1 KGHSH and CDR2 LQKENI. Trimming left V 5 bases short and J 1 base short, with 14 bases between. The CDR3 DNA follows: TGTGCCAGCTCATCGAGACAGACCTCGAACACTGAAGCTTTCTTT. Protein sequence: CASSSRQTSNTEAFF.

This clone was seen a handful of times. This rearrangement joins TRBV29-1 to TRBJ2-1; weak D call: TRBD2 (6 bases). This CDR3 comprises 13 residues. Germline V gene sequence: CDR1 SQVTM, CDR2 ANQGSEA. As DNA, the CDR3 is TGCAGTGTCCTGCGGGAAACCTACAATGAGCAGTTCTTC. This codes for CSVLRETYNEQFF.

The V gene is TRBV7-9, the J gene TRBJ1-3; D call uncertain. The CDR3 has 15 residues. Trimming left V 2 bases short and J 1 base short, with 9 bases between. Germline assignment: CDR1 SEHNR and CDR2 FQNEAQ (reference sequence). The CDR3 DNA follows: TGTGCCAGCAGCTTACACGGTTTATCTGGAAACACCATATATTTT. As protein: CASSLHGLSGNTIYF.

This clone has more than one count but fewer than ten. The CDR3 protein is CASSLAGGWELFF. The DNA for the CDR3 is TGTGCCAGCAGTCTTGCGGGAGGGTGGGAGCTGTTTTTT. The gene calls are TRBV27 and TRBJ2-2; 9 positions match TRBD2. The germline CDR1 and CDR2 sequences are MNHEY and SMNVEV (reference sequence). The CDR3 is made up of 13 amino acids. The V and J ends lost 5 bases and 9 bases, in that order; junction bases with no gene match: 4.

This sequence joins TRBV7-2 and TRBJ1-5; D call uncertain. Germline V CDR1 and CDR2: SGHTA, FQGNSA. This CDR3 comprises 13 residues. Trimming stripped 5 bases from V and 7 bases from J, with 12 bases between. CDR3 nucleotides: TGTGCCAGCAGCCCCCGGGGTCTACAGCCCCAGCATTTT. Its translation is CASSPRGLQPQHF. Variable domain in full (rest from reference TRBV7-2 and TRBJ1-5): GAGVSQSPSNKVTEKGKDVELRCDPISGHTALYWYRQSLGQGLEFLIYFQGNSAPDKSGLPSDRFSAERTGGSVSTLTIQRTQQEDSAVYLCASSPRGLQPQHFGDGTRLSIL.

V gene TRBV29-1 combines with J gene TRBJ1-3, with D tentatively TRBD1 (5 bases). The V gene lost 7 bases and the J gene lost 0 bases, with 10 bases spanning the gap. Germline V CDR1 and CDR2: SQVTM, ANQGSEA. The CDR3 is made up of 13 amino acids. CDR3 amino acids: CSAGGGSGNTIYF. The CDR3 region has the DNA TGCAGCGCCGGGGGGGGCTCTGGAAACACCATATATTTT.